The TCR beta chain under discussion was sequenced for a study of beta chain features in type 1 diabetes. In its sample, this clone was seen many times. Its antigen is undetermined. This CDR3 has 18 residues. Trimming took 1 base from V and 8 from J; bases not matched to a gene: 14. CDR1 is LGHNA and CDR2 is YNFKEQ in the germline V gene. CD45RO/CCR7/CD25/CD127/CD95/CD27 separated CD4+ naive, central memory, regulatory and stem cell-like memory cells by sorting. TCRB transcripts that were expressed got sequenced, as all of the isolated RNA had been reverse transcribed. TCRdb's table, derived via immunoSEQ multiplex PCR, lists solely in-frame clones and lacks some. The table lists 150,000 to 200,000 clones, about 7.8% of them singletons, with approximately 0.85% in the top ten. Points from the study as a whole: Moderately but significantly shorter TCRB CDR3s were found in Type 1 diabetes patients in all four CD4+ subsets. Cells that show high TCR expression could be over-represented by cDNA sequencing. VDJ junctions in type 1 diabetes patients carried more deletions and fewer insertions. Patients showed naive, central memory and Treg TCRB repertoires that appeared more similar than those of healthy donors.

The chain is built from TRBV4-2 and TRBJ2-1, with 10 nucleotides matching TRBD2. The sequencing input was central memory CD4+ T cells from blood. The TCR was taken from a woman in her forties with type 1 diabetes. CDR3 coding DNA: TGTGCCAGCAGCCAAGCTGGCCTAGCGGGGGCTTTAGGCGATGAGCAGTTCTTC. This codes for CASSQAGLAGALGDEQFF.